This is a list of T cell receptor beta chains from one sample in a study of T-cell reconstitution after alpha-beta-depleted transplantation in children. TCRdb processed the PCR reads anew with MiXCR; each CDR3 protein has one entry. The table lists 700,000 to 950,000 distinct CDR3 sequences, about 16% of them singletons, with about 5% in the top ten. This material consisted of PBMCs, mostly from graft donor cells, taken 360 days after TCRalphabeta/CD19-depleted stem cell transplant. These receptor sequences come from a male patient aged 5 to 17 who had a stem cell transplant for acute lymphoblastic leukemia, so the T cells may come from the graft donor. Both conserved end residues are part of each CDR3. D genes are given only for firm matches. Rows may omit the clone size; those that give it use once, few, many or a size class.

TGTGCCAGCAGCCCGGGGGGACTAGCGGGAGGGACCGGGGAGCTGTTTTTT	CASSPGGLAGGTGELFF	TRBD2	-	TRBJ2-2	TRBV7-7
TGCGCCAGCAGTGCGGGAGTACCAACCAATGAGCAGTTCTTC	CASSAGVPTNEQFF	-	-	TRBJ2-1	TRBV10-2
TGTGCCAGCAGCTCTTGGACAGGGAGCACAGATACGCAGTATTTT	CASSSWTGSTDTQYF	TRBD1	many	TRBJ2-3	TRBV7-9
TGTGCCACCGACTACAATGAGCAGTTCTTC	CATDYNEQFF	-	few	TRBJ2-1	TRBV7-3
TGTGCCAGCAGTACATACAGGTACATGAACACTGAAGCTTTCTTT	CASSTYRYMNTEAFF	-	few	TRBJ1-1	TRBV28
TGCGCCAGCAGCTTGGATCTAGCGGGGGGTAGCACAGATACGCAGTATTTT	CASSLDLAGGSTDTQYF	TRBD2	many	TRBJ2-3	TRBV5-1
TGTGCCAGCAGCAGACGGGTAAACGGATACTACAATGAGCAGTTCTTC	CASSRRVNGYYNEQFF	-	-	TRBJ2-1	TRBV7-8
TGCAGCGTTCGAGCCCTAGCAGAGGAGACCCAGTACTTC	CSVRALAEETQYF	-	-	TRBJ2-5	TRBV29-1
TGTGCCACCAGTGATTTGGGCTACCGGGACAGGGGGATTGGTGAGCAGTTCTTC	CATSDLGYRDRGIGEQFF	TRBD1	-	TRBJ2-1	TRBV24-1
TGTGCCAGCAGCCCCAATGGGACTAGCGGGAGAGCCTACGAGCAGTACTTC	CASSPNGTSGRAYEQYF	TRBD2	-	TRBJ2-7	TRBV7-2
TGTGCCAGCAGCTTGAAGCCTAGCGGGATAGAGACCCAGTACTTC	CASSLKPSGIETQYF	TRBD2	few	TRBJ2-5	TRBV5-6
TGTGCCAGCAGTTGGACTAGCCCACGGGAGACCCAGTACTTC	CASSWTSPRETQYF	TRBD2	-	TRBJ2-5	TRBV2
TGCGCCAGCAGCCACAAGAGGACTAGCGGATACTACTACGAGCAGTACTTC	CASSHKRTSGYYYEQYF	TRBD2	many	TRBJ2-7	TRBV4-1
TGTGCCAGCAGCTTTCGAGGGAACTTCCCCAATGAGCAGTTCTTC	CASSFRGNFPNEQFF	-	few	TRBJ2-1	TRBV7-8
TGTGCCAGCTCGGGGGACAGGGTGACCTATGGCTACACCTTC	CASSGDRVTYGYTF	TRBD1	few	TRBJ1-2	TRBV18
TGTGCCAGCAGTTTATGGTCGGGAGGGCCCGGATACAATGAGCAGTTCTTC	CASSLWSGGPGYNEQFF	TRBD2	few	TRBJ2-1	TRBV27
TGTGCCAGCAGTTCGGGACTAGCGGGGCCACAAGAGACCCAGTACTTC	CASSSGLAGPQETQYF	TRBD2	few	TRBJ2-5	TRBV27
TGTGCCAGCAGCTTAGGACCCGCGATTGAGACCCAGTACTTC	CASSLGPAIETQYF	-	-	TRBJ2-5	TRBV7-2
TGTGCCTGGAGTGTCTTCCCGCATCCCGAGCAGTACTTC	CAWSVFPHPEQYF	-	few	TRBJ2-7	TRBV30
TGTGCCAGCAGTTTAAAGGTCGACAGGGGCTGGGAGCCCCAGCATTTT	CASSLKVDRGWEPQHF	TRBD1	many	TRBJ1-5	TRBV12-3/TRBV12-4
TGCAGTGCCCTGGGGAGACTAGCGAACAATGAGCAGTTCTTC	CSALGRLANNEQFF	TRBD2	many	TRBJ2-1	TRBV20-1
TGTGCCAGCAGTTTGACCTTAGCGGGAGGTTTCTACGAGCAGTACTTC	CASSLTLAGGFYEQYF	TRBD2	many	TRBJ2-7	TRBV27
TGTGCCAGCAGCGCCCGGGCAGGGGGAAATTCACCCCTCCACTTT	CASSARAGGNSPLHF	TRBD1	-	TRBJ1-6	TRBV9
TGTGCCAGCAGTTACTCGAGGGGGCCGGAGCTGGATAGCAATCAGCCCCAGCATTTT	CASSYSRGPELDSNQPQHF	TRBD1	-	TRBJ1-5	TRBV6-5
TGCAGCGCCGAGGTGGGACAAAAATTTGGAAACACCATATATTTT	CSAEVGQKFGNTIYF	-	few	TRBJ1-3	TRBV29-1
TGTGCCAGCATCCCTTTTAGCTCTGAAGATACGCAGTATTTT	CASIPFSSEDTQYF	-	-	TRBJ2-3	TRBV7-9
TGCGCCAGCAGCTTGGCGACTAGGGGCCTGAATGAGCAGTTCTTC	CASSLATRGLNEQFF	-	few	TRBJ2-1	TRBV5-1
TGTGCCAGCTCACCAGACAACTCCTACGAGCAGTACTTC	CASSPDNSYEQYF	-	many	TRBJ2-7	TRBV18
TGCGCCAGCAGATGGGGACAGCCGTACAATGAGCAGTTCTTC	CASRWGQPYNEQFF	TRBD1	-	TRBJ2-1	TRBV5-1
TGTGCCAGCAGCGGTCCCGGGACGGCCTATGGCTACACCTTC	CASSGPGTAYGYTF	-	few	TRBJ1-2	TRBV9
TGCAGTGCACTCGCCCGACTAGCGTTGGCCGGGGAGCTGTTTTTT	CSALARLALAGELFF	TRBD2	many	TRBJ2-2	TRBV20-1
TGTGCCAGCAGTCACGGACAGGGAAGTTTTCAGCCCCAGCATTTT	CASSHGQGSFQPQHF	TRBD1	-	TRBJ1-5	TRBV12-3/TRBV12-4
TGTGCCAGCTCACCTCCTATAGAGACCCAGTACTTC	CASSPPIETQYF	-	-	TRBJ2-5	TRBV18
TGTGCCAGCAGTTTTTCCCTCTCGACTAGGTCCTACGAGCAGTACTTC	CASSFSLSTRSYEQYF	-	few	TRBJ2-7	TRBV12-3/TRBV12-4
TGCAGCGGAACAATAGACAGGGGCTATGGCTACACCTTC	CSGTIDRGYGYTF	TRBD1	few	TRBJ1-2	TRBV29-1
TGTGCCAGCAGTTACCTCCAGGGGCTGTCTAATGAAAAACTGTTTTTT	CASSYLQGLSNEKLFF	-	many	TRBJ1-4	TRBV6-5
TGCGCCAGCAGCCAAGCTGGGACTGGAATCTACGAGCAGTACTTC	CASSQAGTGIYEQYF	-	many	TRBJ2-7	TRBV4-1
TGTGCCAGCAGTGAGATGAGAAGCGGGGGTGAGCAGTTCTTC	CASSEMRSGGEQFF	TRBD2	few	TRBJ2-1	TRBV2
TGTGCCAGCAGCGTCGGGACAGGGCCCCACGAGCAGTACTTC	CASSVGTGPHEQYF	TRBD1	-	TRBJ2-7	TRBV9
TGTGCCAGCAGTCATGCAGGCACAGCTCGCTCCTACAATGAGCAGTTCTTC	CASSHAGTARSYNEQFF	-	many	TRBJ2-1	TRBV12-3/TRBV12-4
TGCAGTGCCGGCGGGGGGGTTCTTGATGAGCAGTTCTTC	CSAGGGVLDEQFF	TRBD2	-	TRBJ2-1	TRBV20-1
TGTGCCAGCAGACGGACAGGGAACAATGAGCAGTTCTTC	CASRRTGNNEQFF	TRBD1	many	TRBJ2-1	TRBV27
TGCGCCAGCAGCTGGTCTGGACAAGGCCGGGCAGAGACCCAGTACTTC	CASSWSGQGRAETQYF	-	many	TRBJ2-5	TRBV5-1
TGTGCCACCACCCTCGAGTTTGGGCTGGGCTACACCTTC	CATTLEFGLGYTF	-	-	TRBJ1-2	TRBV2
TGTGCCAGCAGCTTGTGGCAGGGGGCGCGGGGGCGGACTAGCGTCCCGAGTAGTAATGAGCAGTTCTTC	CASSLWQGARGRTSVPSSNEQFF	-	-	TRBJ2-1	TRBV5-4
TGCGCCAGCGGCCAGATTAGCACAGATACGCAGTATTTT	CASGQISTDTQYF	-	-	TRBJ2-3	TRBV5-1
TGTGCCAGCAGCGTAGGTCACGTTACAGATACGCAGTATTTT	CASSVGHVTDTQYF	-	many	TRBJ2-3	TRBV9
TGCAGCGTTTTTGATGATCGGCAAACCTGGGACAGCTTGAACACTGAAGCTTTCTTT	CSVFDDRQTWDSLNTEAFF	TRBD1	-	TRBJ1-1	TRBV29-1
TGTGCCAGCAGTGCGACAGTGCCCCTACGGGAGCAGTACTTC	CASSATVPLREQYF	-	many	TRBJ2-7	TRBV25-1
TGTGCCAGCAGCGGCGGAGGATACGAGCAGTACTTC	CASSGGGYEQYF	-	-	TRBJ2-7	TRBV9
TGCAGCGTTCGGGGACAGGGCAAGTACGAGCAGTACTTC	CSVRGQGKYEQYF	TRBD1	-	TRBJ2-7	TRBV29-1
TGTGCCAGCAGCTTGGTCGGCAGGATCTACGAGCAGTACTTC	CASSLVGRIYEQYF	-	many	TRBJ2-7	TRBV5-4
TGCGCCAGCAGCCTGTTGACCGTAATGAACACTGAAGCTTTCTTT	CASSLLTVMNTEAFF	-	few	TRBJ1-1	TRBV5-1
TGTGCCAGCAGCCAAGGGACTAGTGTCCAAGAGACCCAGTACTTC	CASSQGTSVQETQYF	TRBD2	many	TRBJ2-5	TRBV7-3
TGTGCCAGCTGTGTCGGGACTCTTAGACAAACTGGGACCTACGAGCAGTACTTC	CASCVGTLRQTGTYEQYF	-	-	TRBJ2-7	TRBV12-3/TRBV12-4
TGCAGTGCCCCCGGACAAACAACCCATAACTATGGCTACACCTTC	CSAPGQTTHNYGYTF	-	few	TRBJ1-2	TRBV20-1
TGTGCCAGCAGTTACTCCCTGGCAACTCCGAGCTCCTACGAGCAGTACTTC	CASSYSLATPSSYEQYF	-	many	TRBJ2-7	TRBV6-5
TGCAGCGGACGTACCCCAGACAGGCCTCCTGGTGGCTACACCTTC	CSGRTPDRPPGGYTF	-	few	TRBJ1-2	TRBV29-1
TGTGCCAGCAGCTTAATACTAGCGGGGGCAGATACGCAGTATTTT	CASSLILAGADTQYF	TRBD2	many	TRBJ2-3	TRBV5-5